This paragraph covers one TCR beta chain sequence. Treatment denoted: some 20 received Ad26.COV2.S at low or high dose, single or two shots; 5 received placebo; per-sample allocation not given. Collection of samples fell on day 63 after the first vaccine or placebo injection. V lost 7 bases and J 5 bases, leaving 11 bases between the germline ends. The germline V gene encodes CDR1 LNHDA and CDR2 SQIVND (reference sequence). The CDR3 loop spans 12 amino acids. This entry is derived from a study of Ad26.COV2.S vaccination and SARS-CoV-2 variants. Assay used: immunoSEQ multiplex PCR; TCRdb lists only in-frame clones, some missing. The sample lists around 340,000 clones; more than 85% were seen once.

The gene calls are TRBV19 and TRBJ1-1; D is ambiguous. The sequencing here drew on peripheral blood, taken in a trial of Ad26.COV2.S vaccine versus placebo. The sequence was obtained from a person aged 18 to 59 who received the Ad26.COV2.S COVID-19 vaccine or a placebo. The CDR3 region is CASNDGVTEAFF. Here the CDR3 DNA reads TGTGCCAGTAATGACGGGGTAACTGAAGCTTTCTTT.